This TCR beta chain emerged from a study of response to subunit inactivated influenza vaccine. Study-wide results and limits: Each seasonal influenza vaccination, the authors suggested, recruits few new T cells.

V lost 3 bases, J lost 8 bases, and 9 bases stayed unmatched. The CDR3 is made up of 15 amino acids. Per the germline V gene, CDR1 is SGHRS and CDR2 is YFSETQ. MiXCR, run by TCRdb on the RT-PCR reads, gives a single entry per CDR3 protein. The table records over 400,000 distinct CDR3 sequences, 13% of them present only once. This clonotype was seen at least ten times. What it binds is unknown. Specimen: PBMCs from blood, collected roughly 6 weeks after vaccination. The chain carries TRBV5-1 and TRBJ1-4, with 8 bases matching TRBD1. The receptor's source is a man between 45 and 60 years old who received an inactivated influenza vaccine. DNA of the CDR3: TGCGCCAGCAGCTCAGCCGGGACAGGCGGGGAAAAACTGTTTTTT. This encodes CASSSAGTGGEKLFF.